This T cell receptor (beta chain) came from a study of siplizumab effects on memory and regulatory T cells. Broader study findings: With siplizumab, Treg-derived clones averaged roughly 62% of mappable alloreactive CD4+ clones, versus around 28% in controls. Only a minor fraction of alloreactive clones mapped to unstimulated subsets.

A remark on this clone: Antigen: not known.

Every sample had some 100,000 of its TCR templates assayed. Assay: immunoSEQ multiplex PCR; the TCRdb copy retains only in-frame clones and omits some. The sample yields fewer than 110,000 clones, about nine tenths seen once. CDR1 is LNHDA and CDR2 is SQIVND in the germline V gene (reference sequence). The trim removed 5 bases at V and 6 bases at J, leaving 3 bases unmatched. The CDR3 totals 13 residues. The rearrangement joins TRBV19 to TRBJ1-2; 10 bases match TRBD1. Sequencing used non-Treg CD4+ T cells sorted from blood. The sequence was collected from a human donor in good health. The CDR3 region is CASSRQGADGYTF. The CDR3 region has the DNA TGTGCCAGTAGTCGACAGGGGGCTGATGGCTACACCTTC. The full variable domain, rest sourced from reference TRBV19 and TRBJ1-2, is DGGITQSPKYLFRKEGQNVTLSCEQNLNHDAMYWYRQDPGQGLRLIYYSQIVNDFQKGDIAEGYSVSREKKESFPLTVTSAQKNPTAFYLCASSRQGADGYTFGSGTRLTVV.